Sequencing of this T cell receptor (beta chain) was carried out in a study of T cells in Graves' hyperthyroidism and ophthalmopathy. Study conclusions and caveats: Ophthalmopathy onset followed model prediction by a median around 6.9 months.

The study left out patients who had uncontrolled infection, other autoimmune disease, pregnancy or lactation. In its sample, this clonotype was seen a few times. Antigen unknown. Authors of the study amplified TCR beta CDR3 regions from RNA transcripts. HTBI primers drove first-round RT-PCR of the TCR CDR3. TCRdb re-analysed the multiplex PCR reads in MiXCR, keeping a single row per CDR3 protein. The table lists about 680,000 distinct CDR3 sequences, about a third of them singletons, with around 31% in the top ten. The receptor comes from a middle-aged woman with Graves' hyperthyroidism. The sequencing sample was made of blood.

Here the CDR3 DNA reads TGTGCCAGCAACCCTACAGGGGGTGACACTGAAGCTTTCTTT. This translates into CASNPTGGDTEAFF. The chain joins TRBV6-6 to TRBJ1-1, with 8 bases aligning to TRBD1. This CDR3 spans 14 amino acids. Germline V lookup: CDR1 MNHNY, CDR2 SVGAGI (reference sequence). The V segment lost 7 bases and the J segment 3 bases; nucleotides outside the gene matches: 7.